This record looks at one T cell receptor beta chain sequence and its context. What this receptor recognizes is not known. Base qualities were left out, and no much larger clone turns up one base away. This sample stems from a study of cytomegalovirus exposure and HLA in healthy donors (dated by TCRdb to 2015 to 2018). Notes on the research overall: An earlier analysis of several hundred of the donors reported approximately 260 Gb of sequence data and 117 million unique TCR beta sequences obtained from roughly 170 million T cells. An early release that covered around 590 HLA-typed donors contained approximately 300 gigabases of sequencing data and 65 million to 100 million unique TCR sequences. Of the roughly 400 genotyped donors, around 81% fell in the genetic ancestry cluster associated with self-reported Caucasian donors. The aim of the study was to test whether cataloging public T cell receptors could identify signatures of past pathogen exposure. Using immunosequencing, the study profiled T cell repertoires from around 680 subjects and related those repertoires to cytomegalovirus serostatus. A separate validation cohort of over a hundred different subjects was used in addition to the approximately 670-subject first cohort. To predict cytomegalovirus infection status, the study brought together high-throughput TCR immunosequencing, statistical association of individual TCRs with disease status, and machine learning. A later analysis re-examined previously published TCR beta repertoires from roughly 650 donors and added high-resolution HLA genotyping to investigate patterns of TCR occurrence. The later analysis used no new phenotypic data to find candidate immune exposures, relying instead on TCR beta sequences and their occurrence across donors. An earlier analysis of several hundred of the donors applied high-throughput TCR beta sequencing to assess whether each TCR beta V gene segment acted as functional or pseudogenic. Donor age, sex, ethnicity and CMV serostatus were compiled together with the repertoire data. In a later genetic analysis, genome-wide SNP genotypes for about 55% of the roughly 700 donors were used, and that subset was treated as a discovery cohort. All discovery cohort repertoires had been generated using a single sequencing platform. HLA typing included class I and class II loci at four-digit resolution. The number of typed donors differed by locus: about 629-640 for A, B, C, DRB1 and DQB1; approximately 530 for DQA1; fewer than 610 for DPA1; and approximately 450 for DPB1. A few DR-DQ haplotypes were handled as single units for association and clustering because linkage in the cohort was strong. Among some 400 genotyped donors of the cohort, an average of about 240,000 unique TCR beta nucleotide sequences were sequenced per donor, around 18% of them non-productive.

Library generation was performed with the immunoSEQ multiplex PCR assay. The multiplex PCR relied on a mix of 60 forward primers for TCR Vbeta segments and 13 reverse primers for TCR Jbeta segments. Amplification of the CDR3 region of rearranged TCR beta genes was performed with a multiplex PCR assay on genomic DNA. The Illumina HiSeq System was used to sequence the amplified TCR beta libraries as 87-base-pair reads. The published analysis was carried out like this. A later analysis counted approximately 84 million unique TCR beta chains across the 666 repertoires, and around 12 million of these chains were shared by at least two donors. A nearest-neighbor algorithm error-corrected the raw reads and collapsed the reads into unique sequences, merging closely related sequences to remove PCR and sequencing errors. CDR3 sequences were aligned to IMGT reference sequences to assign V, D and J gene segments. For a sequence to be retained, a match of at least six nucleotides to both a V gene segment and a J gene segment was required. A rearrangement counted as productive if the CDR3 had no stop codons and remained in frame with V and J, and every other rearrangement counted as non-productive. Following IMGT convention, CDR3 was defined as the stretch from the second conserved V-encoded cysteine to the conserved J-encoded phenylalanine. The earlier analysis of about 610 of the donors excluded sequences that lacked an unambiguous match to a single V gene segment. In an earlier analysis of 587 of the donors, V segments were called functional above 56.7% productive rearrangements and were called segregating when the between-donor standard deviation exceeded 5%. To diagnose cytomegalovirus status from the catalog of TCR beta chain sequences, a statistical classification framework was built. V and J gene assignment, in a later analysis, came from comparing TCR nucleotide sequences with IMGT/GENE-DB human TR gene sequences. A later analysis assigned CDR3 sequences and most-parsimonious VDJ recombination scenarios with the TCRdist pipeline. In a later analysis, each TCR beta chain was defined by its CDR3 amino acid sequence together with its V-gene family, and reads lacking a unique V-gene family were excluded. As a way to deal with suspected cross-contamination and a sequencing artifact, a later analysis dropped hundreds of nucleotide sequences that were highly shared and had low generation probability. For each public chain, a later analysis derived a clonal expansion index from normalized ranks of inferred template counts within each repertoire. A later analysis computed generation probabilities with a VDJ recombination model fitted to out-of-frame rearrangements, and checked the results against IGoR. In a later analysis, hypergeometric tests were used to score TCR-TCR, TCR-HLA and TCR-CMV co-occurrence, with a repertoire-size bias correction applied to TCR pairs. In a later analysis, false discovery rates were estimated by permuting HLA or CMV assignments 20 times. In a later analysis, co-occurring TCRs were grouped using DBSCAN, and TCRdist sequence similarity was added for clustering within HLA-allele-positive subsets. For co-occurrence clustering, repertoires with fewer than 30,000 or more than 120,000 public chains were excluded, along with 4 to 6 repertoires with anomalous nucleotide sharing. Not all clones reach the TCRdb copy of this immuneACCESS table, which keeps in-frame sequences only. Checked studies attribute under half of the gap to unresolved V genes and leave the rest unexplained. V, J and clone size were drawn from that table, and D and trimming were deduced from the DNA. Across this sample there are around 120,000 clones, with about four fifths seen only once. The ten largest clones take up around 2% of the sample.

The cohort consisted of approximately 670 healthy bone marrow donors. At the time of sampling, all cohort members were nominally healthy, though unrecorded immune exposures were likely present. The donor was CMV seronegative and was included in the group of 352 seronegative cohort members. A peripheral blood sample was collected from each donor, and TCR beta sequencing was performed on peripheral blood mononuclear cells. The Qiagen DNeasy Blood Extraction Kit was used to extract genomic DNA from the blood cell samples. General study outcomes and caveats: V-gene and J-gene trimming of TCR beta chains was associated with a missense DCLRE1C variant in a later genetic analysis, and the association was replicated in an independent cohort. In a later analysis, HLA-associated TCR beta chains showed more clonal expansion and lower generation probabilities than non-associated chains that were equally common. Three of the identified cytomegalovirus-associated TCR beta chains were confirmed in vitro to be specific for cytomegalovirus antigens. According to a later genetic analysis, donors in an Asian-associated ancestry cluster had fewer N-insertions in productive TCRs than the roughly 660-donor mean. In this cohort, only TCR beta chains were sequenced, and detectable features were limited by the absence of alpha or paired-chain data. Most CMV-associated TCR beta chains appeared to be HLA-restricted in a later analysis, and the HLA associations seemed to be driven largely by CMV exposure. Most TCR sequences were observed very rarely across donors, whereas some public TCRs were present in many individuals. A further reported finding was that TCR beta sequences accurately predicted the HLA-A and HLA-B alleles for most subjects in the first cohort. Because HLA typing was unavailable for some donors at each locus, only the typed subset was used in association tests. In a later analysis, TCR association rates were found to vary across HLA loci, with the most associated TCRs seen for DRB1 alleles and the fewest for HLA-C alleles. The authors suggested that the approach could potentially be generalized to other disease states and immunological phenotypes. The only immune exposure information available for the cohort was CMV serostatus. A cluster of highly shared sequence variants was judged likely to represent a technical artifact of the sequencing pipeline. Correlated functional status among segregating V segments might be attributable to linkage disequilibrium, but an unknown experimental factor could not be ruled out. The classifier was reported to diagnose cytomegalovirus status with high specificity and sensitivity in both the original cohort and the validation cohort. Sequencing depth was assumed to be roughly uniform across donors in the presence/absence analyses, though that assumption may not hold. A total of some 180 TCR beta chains were listed by the study as associated with cytomegalovirus. Specific HLA alleles were associated with 15,000 to 20,000 TCR beta sequences at a false discovery rate of 0.05 in a later analysis. Because counts were too low, about 18 rarely observed V segments, including chromosome 9 orphons, were excluded from the earlier analysis of several hundred of the donors. According to a later analysis, parvovirus B19, influenza, CMV and Epstein-Barr virus appeared linked to several top co-occurrence clusters. In an earlier analysis of 587 of the donors, most TCR beta V segments appeared in productive rearrangements about 87% or about 30% of the time, broadly matching IMGT annotations. Assigning TCR associations to individual alleles was difficult when HLA alleles, especially DR and DQ, strongly co-occurred.

The sample taken for sequencing was PBMCs. This TCR was recovered from a man younger than 35 in good health and CMV-seronegative.

The DNA reads as follows: TGTGCCAGCAGCGACCCTTCGACCGGGAAGCGAAACACCATATATTTT. Its protein product is CASSDPSTGKRNTIYF. The V and J segments used are TRBV7-2 and TRBJ1-3, with no D gene named confidently. V gives up 5 bases and J gives up 5 bases, and the segment between their germline ends measures 19 bases. CDR1 SGHTA and CDR2 FQGNSA were looked up in the germline V gene. Reading from cysteine to phenylalanine, the CDR3 counts 16 amino acids. Only the CDR3 DNA stays, 48 bases, in frame from base 1. Outside the CDR3, residues come from the reference TRBV7-2 and TRBJ1-3 proteins, so the full variable domain is: GAGVSQSPSNKVTEKGKDVELRCDPISGHTALYWYRQSLGQGLEFLIYFQGNSAPDKSGLPSDRFSAERTGGSVSTLTIQRTQQEDSAVYLCASSDPSTGKRNTIYFGEGSWLTVV.